This is a list of T cell receptor beta chains from one sample in a study of cytomegalovirus exposure and HLA in healthy donors. Sequencing used immunoSEQ multiplex PCR; TCRdb keeps in-frame clones, though not all of them. The sample lists 180,000 or so clones, about 62% seen once, with 2.5% to 3% in the top ten. Source material: PBMCs. The receptors originated from a man in his forties in good health and CMV-seronegative. Both conserved end residues are part of each CDR3. Each record gives: V gene, J gene, CDR3 length, D gene, clone size, CDR3 DNA, CDR3 protein. The D gene is left open where the match is weak. For some rows the clone size is stated as once, few or many, or as a class when expanded; others skip it.

V gene: TRBV28; J gene: TRBJ1-2; CDR3 length: 14; D gene: TRBD1; clone size: -; CDR3 DNA: TGTGCCAGCAGCCCGAGACAGGGAGGTTATGGCTACACCTTC; CDR3 protein: CASSPRQGGYGYTF
V gene: TRBV7-2; J gene: TRBJ1-5; CDR3 length: 14; D gene: TRBD1; clone size: -; CDR3 DNA: TGTGCCAGCAGCTCCGGACAGGCCGGTCAGCCCCAGCATTTT; CDR3 protein: CASSSGQAGQPQHF
V gene: TRBV7-2; J gene: TRBJ1-2; CDR3 length: 13; D gene: TRBD1; clone size: -; CDR3 DNA: TGTGCCAGCACCCCGGACAGGTTCTATGGCTACACCTTC; CDR3 protein: CASTPDRFYGYTF
V gene: TRBV6-5; J gene: TRBJ1-5; CDR3 length: 15; D gene: TRBD1; clone size: -; CDR3 DNA: TGTGCCAGCAGTTACGACAGGGACGGCAATCAGCCCCAGCATTTT; CDR3 protein: CASSYDRDGNQPQHF
V gene: TRBV11-2; J gene: TRBJ2-2; CDR3 length: 15; D gene: TRBD1; clone size: -; CDR3 DNA: TGTGCCAGCAGCCGCGGACAGGACTTGACCGGGGAGCTGTTTTTT; CDR3 protein: CASSRGQDLTGELFF
V gene: TRBV28; J gene: TRBJ2-3; CDR3 length: 15; D gene: TRBD1; clone size: -; CDR3 DNA: TGTGCCAGCAGTCCCCGGGGAAGGGGGCCAGATACGCAGTATTTT; CDR3 protein: CASSPRGRGPDTQYF
V gene: TRBV6-5; J gene: TRBJ1-2; CDR3 length: 16; D gene: -; clone size: -; CDR3 DNA: TGTGCCAGCAGTTACAGGGGGGGAAGAAGTAACTATGGCTACACCTTC; CDR3 protein: CASSYRGGRSNYGYTF
V gene: TRBV19; J gene: TRBJ1-3; CDR3 length: 21; D gene: TRBD1; clone size: -; CDR3 DNA: TGTGCCAGTATGGGGGACAGGGGGCGAGTAAATCTTCGGATAGCTGGAAACGCCATATATTTT; CDR3 protein: CASMGDRGRVNLRIAGNAIYF
V gene: TRBV11-2; J gene: TRBJ2-3; CDR3 length: 16; D gene: TRBD2; clone size: -; CDR3 DNA: TGTGCCAGCAGCCCCCTAGCGGGGGGGGGCACAGATACGCAGTATTTT; CDR3 protein: CASSPLAGGGTDTQYF
V gene: TRBV19; J gene: TRBJ2-3; CDR3 length: 15; D gene: -; clone size: -; CDR3 DNA: TGTGCCAGTAGCCGGGCAGGAGGTGCCACAGATACGCAGTATTTT; CDR3 protein: CASSRAGGATDTQYF
V gene: TRBV7-9; J gene: TRBJ1-6; CDR3 length: 15; D gene: -; clone size: -; CDR3 DNA: TGTGCCAGCAGCCTGACGGGGTCCTATAATTCACCCCTCCACTTT; CDR3 protein: CASSLTGSYNSPLHF
V gene: TRBV5-6; J gene: TRBJ2-5; CDR3 length: 16; D gene: -; clone size: -; CDR3 DNA: TGTGCCAGCAGGGCCTACGTGGGGGGAGACGAAGAGACCCAGTACTTC; CDR3 protein: CASRAYVGGDEETQYF
V gene: TRBV27; J gene: TRBJ2-1; CDR3 length: 15; D gene: TRBD1; clone size: -; CDR3 DNA: TGTGCCAGCAGTCAGACAGGGCCCAGGGTCAATGAGCAGTTCTTC; CDR3 protein: CASSQTGPRVNEQFF
V gene: TRBV6-5; J gene: TRBJ2-5; CDR3 length: 15; D gene: -; clone size: -; CDR3 DNA: TGTGCCAGCAGTTACTCGACGGGGGGCAGAGAGACCCAGTACTTC; CDR3 protein: CASSYSTGGRETQYF
V gene: TRBV11-2; J gene: TRBJ2-3; CDR3 length: 12; D gene: -; clone size: -; CDR3 DNA: TGTGCCAGCAGCCAAAGCACAGATACGCAGTATTTT; CDR3 protein: CASSQSTDTQYF
V gene: TRBV19; J gene: TRBJ1-1; CDR3 length: 14; D gene: -; clone size: -; CDR3 DNA: TGTGCCAGTAGTATACCGGCGGGGAACACTGAAGCTTTCTTT; CDR3 protein: CASSIPAGNTEAFF
V gene: TRBV12-5; J gene: TRBJ2-1; CDR3 length: 15; D gene: -; clone size: -; CDR3 DNA: TGTGCTAGTGGTTTGGGTCGGAGCTCCTACAATGAGCAGTTCTTC; CDR3 protein: CASGLGRSSYNEQFF
V gene: TRBV28; J gene: TRBJ1-2; CDR3 length: 14; D gene: TRBD1; clone size: -; CDR3 DNA: TGTGCCAGCAGGGAGACAGGGGAGGGGAAGGGCTACACCTTC; CDR3 protein: CASRETGEGKGYTF
V gene: TRBV4-1; J gene: TRBJ1-1; CDR3 length: 18; D gene: TRBD1; clone size: -; CDR3 DNA: TGCGCCAGCAGCCAAGATAAGGCACGGACAGGGGGCAGGACTGAAGCTTTCTTT; CDR3 protein: CASSQDKARTGGRTEAFF
V gene: TRBV9; J gene: TRBJ2-3; CDR3 length: 14; D gene: -; clone size: once; CDR3 DNA: TGTGCCAGCAGCGTAGGGACTGAAACAGATACGCAGTATTTT; CDR3 protein: CASSVGTETDTQYF
V gene: TRBV30; J gene: TRBJ2-1; CDR3 length: 13; D gene: -; clone size: -; CDR3 DNA: TGTGCCTGGAGTGCTGGTCAGAACAATGAGCAGTTCTTC; CDR3 protein: CAWSAGQNNEQFF
V gene: TRBV13; J gene: TRBJ2-7; CDR3 length: 14; D gene: TRBD1; clone size: -; CDR3 DNA: TGTGCCAGCAGCCGGGCAGGGGGCGGTTACGAGCAGTACTTC; CDR3 protein: CASSRAGGGYEQYF
V gene: TRBV2; J gene: TRBJ1-2; CDR3 length: 15; D gene: TRBD1; clone size: -; CDR3 DNA: TGTGCCAGCAATTTTAACAGGGGGGCGGTAGGCGGCTACACCTTC; CDR3 protein: CASNFNRGAVGGYTF
V gene: TRBV6-1; J gene: TRBJ1-5; CDR3 length: 13; D gene: TRBD1; clone size: -; CDR3 DNA: TGTGCCAGCAGAACGGACAGGGATCAGCCCCAGCATTTT; CDR3 protein: CASRTDRDQPQHF
V gene: TRBV20-1; J gene: TRBJ1-1; CDR3 length: 11; D gene: TRBD1; clone size: -; CDR3 DNA: TGCAGTGCGACAGGGTACGCTGAAGCTTTCTTT; CDR3 protein: CSATGYAEAFF
V gene: TRBV30; J gene: TRBJ2-3; CDR3 length: 15; D gene: TRBD2; clone size: once; CDR3 DNA: TGTGCCTGGCGCCGACTAGCGGGGAACACAGATACGCAGTATTTT; CDR3 protein: CAWRRLAGNTDTQYF
V gene: TRBV7-8; J gene: TRBJ2-5; CDR3 length: 15; D gene: TRBD1; clone size: -; CDR3 DNA: TGTGCCAGCAGCCCGACAGGGGGACTACAAGAGACCCAGTACTTC; CDR3 protein: CASSPTGGLQETQYF
V gene: TRBV6-4; J gene: TRBJ2-1; CDR3 length: 15; D gene: TRBD1; clone size: -; CDR3 DNA: TGTGCCAGCAGCACCGGACAGGGATTCCACAATGAGCAGTTCTTC; CDR3 protein: CASSTGQGFHNEQFF
V gene: TRBV2; J gene: TRBJ2-7; CDR3 length: 18; D gene: TRBD2; clone size: -; CDR3 DNA: TGTGCCAGCACTTCTCGGCTAGCGGGAAGCAGGGGTTCCTACGAGCAGTACTTC; CDR3 protein: CASTSRLAGSRGSYEQYF
V gene: TRBV5-4; J gene: TRBJ2-1; CDR3 length: 15; D gene: -; clone size: -; CDR3 DNA: TGTGCCAGCAGTATGGACACCCGGGGGTACAATGAGCAGTTCTTC; CDR3 protein: CASSMDTRGYNEQFF
V gene: TRBV21-1; J gene: TRBJ1-1; CDR3 length: 15; D gene: -; clone size: -; CDR3 DNA: TGTGCCAGCAGCGGCCAAGACAGGGTCCCACCTGAAGCTTTCTTT; CDR3 protein: CASSGQDRVPPEAFF
V gene: TRBV5-4; J gene: TRBJ2-5; CDR3 length: 15; D gene: -; clone size: -; CDR3 DNA: TGTGCCAGCAGCTTGGAGACAGGGAGGATAGAGACCCAGTACTTC; CDR3 protein: CASSLETGRIETQYF
V gene: TRBV29-1; J gene: TRBJ2-3; CDR3 length: 14; D gene: TRBD2; clone size: -; CDR3 DNA: TGCAGCGCCGAGACTAGCGGGAGTACAGATACGCAGTATTTT; CDR3 protein: CSAETSGSTDTQYF
V gene: TRBV6-5; J gene: TRBJ1-6; CDR3 length: 15; D gene: -; clone size: -; CDR3 DNA: TGTGCCAGCAGCCGGGTCAACAAGCTTAATTCACCCCTCCACTTT; CDR3 protein: CASSRVNKLNSPLHF
V gene: TRBV5-1; J gene: TRBJ1-6; CDR3 length: 14; D gene: -; clone size: -; CDR3 DNA: TGCGCCAGCAGCTTGAGCCAGGGAAGTTCACCCCTCCACTTT; CDR3 protein: CASSLSQGSSPLHF
V gene: TRBV18; J gene: TRBJ2-1; CDR3 length: 13; D gene: TRBD1; clone size: -; CDR3 DNA: TGTGCCAGCTCAGCCCGACAGGGAAATGAGCAGTTCTTC; CDR3 protein: CASSARQGNEQFF
V gene: TRBV4-3; J gene: TRBJ1-1; CDR3 length: 14; D gene: -; clone size: -; CDR3 DNA: TGCGCCAGCAGCCTTGGGCAGCCCAACACTGAAGCTTTCTTT; CDR3 protein: CASSLGQPNTEAFF
V gene: TRBV6-1; J gene: TRBJ1-5; CDR3 length: 14; D gene: -; clone size: -; CDR3 DNA: TGTGCCAGCAGTGGCGGCAGTGCAAATCAGCCCCAGCATTTT; CDR3 protein: CASSGGSANQPQHF
V gene: TRBV9; J gene: TRBJ1-2; CDR3 length: 14; D gene: TRBD1; clone size: -; CDR3 DNA: TGTGCCAGCAGCTTGGACAGGGGGTCCCCTAGCTACACCTTC; CDR3 protein: CASSLDRGSPSYTF
V gene: TRBV7-9; J gene: TRBJ2-7; CDR3 length: 12; D gene: TRBD1; clone size: -; CDR3 DNA: TGTGCCAGCAGCTCTATGGACAGGGACGAATACTTC; CDR3 protein: CASSSMDRDEYF
V gene: TRBV25-1; J gene: TRBJ1-2; CDR3 length: 13; D gene: -; clone size: -; CDR3 DNA: TGTGCCAGCAGTGAAGGGTATGGGGAGGGCTACACCTTC; CDR3 protein: CASSEGYGEGYTF
V gene: TRBV7-2; J gene: TRBJ1-2; CDR3 length: 13; D gene: -; clone size: -; CDR3 DNA: TGTGCCAGCAGCTTAGGGACAATGTTCGGCTACACCTTC; CDR3 protein: CASSLGTMFGYTF
V gene: TRBV9; J gene: TRBJ2-1; CDR3 length: 15; D gene: -; clone size: once; CDR3 DNA: TGTGCCAGCAGCGGCGGAGTAGCAGTGAGGGATGAGCAGTTCTTC; CDR3 protein: CASSGGVAVRDEQFF
V gene: TRBV2; J gene: TRBJ1-4; CDR3 length: 15; D gene: -; clone size: -; CDR3 DNA: TGTGCCAGCAGTGAAGAAACACGGCCGCGGGAAAAACTGTTTTTT; CDR3 protein: CASSEETRPREKLFF
V gene: TRBV29-1; J gene: TRBJ2-1; CDR3 length: 14; D gene: -; clone size: -; CDR3 DNA: TGCACCGGTGCCATTGACAAGCCAGACAATGAGCAGTTCTTC; CDR3 protein: CTGAIDKPDNEQFF
V gene: TRBV10-2; J gene: TRBJ1-2; CDR3 length: 14; D gene: TRBD1; clone size: once; CDR3 DNA: TGCGCCAGCAGCCGGACAGGGGGGAACTATGGCTACACCTTC; CDR3 protein: CASSRTGGNYGYTF
V gene: TRBV4-3; J gene: TRBJ2-5; CDR3 length: 16; D gene: -; clone size: -; CDR3 DNA: TGCGCCAGCAGCCAAGTAAGCGACGGGAGAGGCGAGACCCAGTACTTC; CDR3 protein: CASSQVSDGRGETQYF
V gene: TRBV6-5; J gene: TRBJ2-7; CDR3 length: 13; D gene: -; clone size: -; CDR3 DNA: TGTGCCACCCGTTGGGCAGAATTCTACGAGCAGTACTTC; CDR3 protein: CATRWAEFYEQYF
V gene: TRBV5-6; J gene: TRBJ2-3; CDR3 length: 16; D gene: -; clone size: -; CDR3 DNA: TGTGCCAGCAGCCCCGCCGCTGCAATTCGGACAGATACGCAGTATTTT; CDR3 protein: CASSPAAAIRTDTQYF
V gene: TRBV9; J gene: TRBJ2-5; CDR3 length: 18; D gene: TRBD1; clone size: few; CDR3 DNA: TGTGCCAGCAGCGTAGCGGTCTCCCAGGGACAGGGTCAAGAGACCCAGTACTTC; CDR3 protein: CASSVAVSQGQGQETQYF
V gene: TRBV2; J gene: TRBJ2-7; CDR3 length: 15; D gene: TRBD1; clone size: -; CDR3 DNA: TGTGCCAGCAGTCCCCTCGGACAGGGAACGGACGAGCAGTACTTC; CDR3 protein: CASSPLGQGTDEQYF
V gene: TRBV7-2; J gene: TRBJ1-3; CDR3 length: 14; D gene: -; clone size: few; CDR3 DNA: TGTGCCAGCAGCTTAGTCGGCCCAGCGGACACCATATATTTT; CDR3 protein: CASSLVGPADTIYF
V gene: TRBV25-1; J gene: TRBJ2-1; CDR3 length: 11; D gene: -; clone size: -; CDR3 DNA: TGTGTAACAGCAGTTATCAATGAGCAGTTCTTC; CDR3 protein: CVTAVINEQFF
V gene: TRBV7-6; J gene: TRBJ2-7; CDR3 length: 12; D gene: -; clone size: -; CDR3 DNA: TGTGCCAGCAGCTCCACGGGTTACGAGCAGTACTTC; CDR3 protein: CASSSTGYEQYF
V gene: TRBV5-1; J gene: TRBJ2-7; CDR3 length: 16; D gene: TRBD2; clone size: -; CDR3 DNA: TGCGCCAGCAGCCAGCTCCTTAGCGGGGGGGGAGGCGAGCAGTACTTC; CDR3 protein: CASSQLLSGGGGEQYF
V gene: TRBV7-2; J gene: TRBJ2-2; CDR3 length: 18; D gene: TRBD2; clone size: few; CDR3 DNA: TGTGCCAGCAGCTTAGTAGCTAGCGGGAGGGGGGGCACCGGGGAGCTGTTTTTT; CDR3 protein: CASSLVASGRGGTGELFF